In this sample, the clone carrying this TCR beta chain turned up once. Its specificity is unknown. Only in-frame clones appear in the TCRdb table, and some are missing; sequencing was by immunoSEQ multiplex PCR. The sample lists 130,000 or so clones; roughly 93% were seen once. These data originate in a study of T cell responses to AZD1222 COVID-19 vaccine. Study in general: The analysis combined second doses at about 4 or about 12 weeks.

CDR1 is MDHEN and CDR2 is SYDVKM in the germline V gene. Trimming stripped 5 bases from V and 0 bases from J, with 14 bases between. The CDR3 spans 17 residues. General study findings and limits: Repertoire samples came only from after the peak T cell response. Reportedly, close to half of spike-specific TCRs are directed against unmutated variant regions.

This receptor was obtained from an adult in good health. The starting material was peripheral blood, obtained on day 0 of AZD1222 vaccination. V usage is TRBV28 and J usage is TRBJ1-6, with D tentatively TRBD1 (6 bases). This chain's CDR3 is CASSPTGGGSYNSPLHF. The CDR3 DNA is TGTGCCAGCAGTCCGACAGGTGGGGGCTCCTATAATTCACCCCTCCACTTT.